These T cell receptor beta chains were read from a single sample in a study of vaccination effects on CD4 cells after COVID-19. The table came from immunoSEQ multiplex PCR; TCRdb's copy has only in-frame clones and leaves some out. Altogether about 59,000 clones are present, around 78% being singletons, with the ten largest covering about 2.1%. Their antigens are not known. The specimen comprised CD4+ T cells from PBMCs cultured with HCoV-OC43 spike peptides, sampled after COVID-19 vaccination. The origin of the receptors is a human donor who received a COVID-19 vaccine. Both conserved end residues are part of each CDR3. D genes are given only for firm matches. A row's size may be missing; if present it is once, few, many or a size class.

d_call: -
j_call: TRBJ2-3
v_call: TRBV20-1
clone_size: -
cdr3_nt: TGCAGTGCCCCGGACGCTCCGCAGCAGTATTTT
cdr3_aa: CSAPDAPQQYF

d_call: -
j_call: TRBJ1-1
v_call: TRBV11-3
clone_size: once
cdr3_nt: TGTGCCAGCAGCTTCGAACGGGACAAGACTGAAGCTTTCTTT
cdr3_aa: CASSFERDKTEAFF

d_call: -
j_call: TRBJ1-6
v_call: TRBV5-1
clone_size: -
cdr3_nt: TGCGCCAGCAGCTTGGCCGGGAGAACCTATAATTCACCCCTCCACTTT
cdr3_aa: CASSLAGRTYNSPLHF

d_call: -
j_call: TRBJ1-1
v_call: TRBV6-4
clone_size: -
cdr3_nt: TGTGCCAGCAGTGACTTCCCGAGGGGATCTGAAGCTTTCTTT
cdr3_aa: CASSDFPRGSEAFF

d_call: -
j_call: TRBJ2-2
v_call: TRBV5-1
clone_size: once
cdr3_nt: TGCGCCACCCACGAGGGGGGGGCGAACACCGGGGAGCTGTTTTTT
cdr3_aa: CATHEGGANTGELFF

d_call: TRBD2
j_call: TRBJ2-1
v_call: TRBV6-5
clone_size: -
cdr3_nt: TGTGCCAGCAGTACCACTAGCGCGCAGTTCTTC
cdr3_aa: CASSTTSAQFF

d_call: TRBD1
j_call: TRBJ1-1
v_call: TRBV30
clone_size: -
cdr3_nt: TGTGCTTGCCACCCGGGACAGAGCACTGAAGCTTTCTTT
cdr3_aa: CACHPGQSTEAFF

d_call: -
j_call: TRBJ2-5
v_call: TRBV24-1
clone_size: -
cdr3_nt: TGTGCCACCAGTGATTACGGGGGTTTAGAGACCCAGTACTTC
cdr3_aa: CATSDYGGLETQYF

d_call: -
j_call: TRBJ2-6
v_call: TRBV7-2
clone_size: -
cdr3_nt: TGTGCCAGCAGTCAATCAGGGGGGGCCAACGTCCTGACTTTC
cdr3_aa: CASSQSGGANVLTF

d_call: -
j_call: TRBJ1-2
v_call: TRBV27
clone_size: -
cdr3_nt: TGTGCCAGCAGTTTAAGCGGCGGAGTCCACTATGGCTACACCTTC
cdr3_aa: CASSLSGGVHYGYTF

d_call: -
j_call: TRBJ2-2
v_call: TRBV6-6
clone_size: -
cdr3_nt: TGTGCCAGCAGTTACAGGGGCCTCGGATCGACCGGGGAGCTGTTTTTT
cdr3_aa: CASSYRGLGSTGELFF

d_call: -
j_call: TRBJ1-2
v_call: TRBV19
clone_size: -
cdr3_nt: TGTGCCAGTATTGACGCTAACTATGGCTACACCTTC
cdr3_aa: CASIDANYGYTF

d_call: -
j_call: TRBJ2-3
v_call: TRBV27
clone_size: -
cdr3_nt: TGTGCCAGCAGATTCTCACCACCCCAGGGCACAGATACGCAGTATTTT
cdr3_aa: CASRFSPPQGTDTQYF

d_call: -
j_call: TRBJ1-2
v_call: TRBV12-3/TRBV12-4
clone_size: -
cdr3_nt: TGTGCCAGCAGCCGAGAGGCTTCCTATGGCTACACCTTC
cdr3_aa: CASSREASYGYTF

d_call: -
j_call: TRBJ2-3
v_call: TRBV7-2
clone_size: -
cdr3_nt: TGTGCCAGCAGCTCCCAGCATGCGCAGTATTTT
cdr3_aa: CASSSQHAQYF

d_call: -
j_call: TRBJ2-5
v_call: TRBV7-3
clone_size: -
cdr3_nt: TGTGCCAGCAGCTTTTACTCTCAAGAGACCCAGTACTTC
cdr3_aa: CASSFYSQETQYF

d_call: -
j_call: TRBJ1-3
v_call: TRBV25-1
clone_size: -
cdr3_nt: TGTGCCAGCAAGTTATCGGACTCAGGAAACACCATATATTTT
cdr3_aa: CASKLSDSGNTIYF

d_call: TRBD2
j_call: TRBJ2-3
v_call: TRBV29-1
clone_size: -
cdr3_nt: TGCAGCGTTGGTGCTAGCGGGACAGATACGCAGTATTTT
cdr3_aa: CSVGASGTDTQYF

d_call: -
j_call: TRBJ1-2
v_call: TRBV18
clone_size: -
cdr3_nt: TGTGCCAGCTCGGAGTCGGGGGAAAACTATGGCTACACCTTC
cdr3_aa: CASSESGENYGYTF

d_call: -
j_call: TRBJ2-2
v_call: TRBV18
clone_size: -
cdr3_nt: TGTGCCAGCTCACCACGGGTCGATCGGGGGCTTCATACCGGGGAGCTGTTTTTT
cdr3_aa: CASSPRVDRGLHTGELFF

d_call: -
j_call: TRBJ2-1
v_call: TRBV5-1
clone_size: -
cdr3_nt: TGCGCCAGCAGCTTACAGGTGAGCTCCTACAATGAGCAGTTCTTC
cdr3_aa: CASSLQVSSYNEQFF

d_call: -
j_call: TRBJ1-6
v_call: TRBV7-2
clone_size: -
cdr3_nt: TGTGCCAGCAGCTTAGAACAAGGACAGCCCCCACCCCTCCACTTT
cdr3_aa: CASSLEQGQPPPLHF

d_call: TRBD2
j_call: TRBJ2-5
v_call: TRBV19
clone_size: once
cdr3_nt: TGTGCCAGTAGTTCCACTAGCGGGGTGGGGACCCAGTACTTC
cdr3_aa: CASSSTSGVGTQYF

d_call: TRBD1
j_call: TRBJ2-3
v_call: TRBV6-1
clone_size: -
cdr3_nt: TGTGCCAGCAGTGAAGTCGGGGGACAGGGTTTGAGAGATACGCAGTATTTT
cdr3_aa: CASSEVGGQGLRDTQYF

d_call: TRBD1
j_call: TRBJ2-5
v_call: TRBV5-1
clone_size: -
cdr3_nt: TGCGCCAGCAGCGTACCGGGACAGGGCCTAGAGACCCAGTACTTC
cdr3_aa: CASSVPGQGLETQYF

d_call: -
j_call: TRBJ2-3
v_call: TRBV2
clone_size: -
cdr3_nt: TGTGCCGGGCAGCCGGGACCCACGGGAGATACGCAGTATTTT
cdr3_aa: CAGQPGPTGDTQYF

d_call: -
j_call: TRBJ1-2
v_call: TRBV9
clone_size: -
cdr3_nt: TGTGCCAGCAGCGTAGCGGGTTACGCTAACTATGGCTACACCTTC
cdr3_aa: CASSVAGYANYGYTF

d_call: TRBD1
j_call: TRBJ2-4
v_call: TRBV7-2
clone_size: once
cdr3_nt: TGTGCCAGCAGCTTAGTTGGGACAGGGGGATTTGGCATTCAGTACTTC
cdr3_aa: CASSLVGTGGFGIQYF

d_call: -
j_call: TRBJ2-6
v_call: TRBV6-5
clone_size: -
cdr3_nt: TGTGCCAGCAGTTACTCGTCCGCTGGGGCCAACGTCCTGACTTTC
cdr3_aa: CASSYSSAGANVLTF

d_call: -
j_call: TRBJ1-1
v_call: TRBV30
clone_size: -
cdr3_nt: TGTGCCTGGAGTCCCGACCCGAGTCGGGGAGCTTTCTTT
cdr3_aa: CAWSPDPSRGAFF

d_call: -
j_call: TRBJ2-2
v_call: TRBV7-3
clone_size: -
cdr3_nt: TGTGCCAGCAGCTTACAGGGGGGGGACACCGGGGAGCTGTTTTTT
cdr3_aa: CASSLQGGDTGELFF

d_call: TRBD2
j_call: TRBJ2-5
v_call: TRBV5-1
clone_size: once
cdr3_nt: TGCGCCAGCAGCTTCAGCGGGGGGGCCCGTGAGACCCAGTACTTC
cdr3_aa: CASSFSGGARETQYF

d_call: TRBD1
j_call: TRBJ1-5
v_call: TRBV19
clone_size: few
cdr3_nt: TGTGCCAGTAGTGCCTCGGGACAGGGGATGTGGAGCAATCAGCCCCAGCATTTT
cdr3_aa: CASSASGQGMWSNQPQHF

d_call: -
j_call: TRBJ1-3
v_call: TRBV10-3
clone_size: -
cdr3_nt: TGTGCCATCAGTGAGTGGACAGACTCTGGAAACACCATATATTTT
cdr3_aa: CAISEWTDSGNTIYF

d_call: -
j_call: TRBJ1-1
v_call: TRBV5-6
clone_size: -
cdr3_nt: TGTGCCAGCAGCTTGGGGGGGCGTACTGAAGCTTTCTTT
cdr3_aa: CASSLGGRTEAFF

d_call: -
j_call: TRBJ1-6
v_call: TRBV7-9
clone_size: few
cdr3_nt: TGTGCCAGCAGCACCGGTGGGGCAGTACCCCTCCACTTT
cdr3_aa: CASSTGGAVPLHF

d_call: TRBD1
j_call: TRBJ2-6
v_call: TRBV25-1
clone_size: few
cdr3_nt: TGTGCCAGCAGTTGGACAGGGGGCATATCTGGGGCCAACGTCCTGACTTTC
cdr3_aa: CASSWTGGISGANVLTF

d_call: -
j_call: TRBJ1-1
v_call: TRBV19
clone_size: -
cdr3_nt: TGTGCCAGTCAAAGGTCAGGGCAGCTGAACACTGAAGCTTTCTTT
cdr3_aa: CASQRSGQLNTEAFF

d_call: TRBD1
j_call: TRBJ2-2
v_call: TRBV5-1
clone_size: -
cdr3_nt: TGCGCCAGCAGCTTGGGAAGGGGGCTCAACACCGGGGAGCTGTTTTTT
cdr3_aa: CASSLGRGLNTGELFF

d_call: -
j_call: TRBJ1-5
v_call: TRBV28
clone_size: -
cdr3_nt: TGTGCCAGCAACCTACAGGGAGTTAGCAATCAGCCCCAGCATTTT
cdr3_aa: CASNLQGVSNQPQHF

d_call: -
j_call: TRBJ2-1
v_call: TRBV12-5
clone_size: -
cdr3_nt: TGTGCTAGTGGTTTGGTAAAGGACGGGAAGAGCTCCTACAATGAGCAGTTCTTC
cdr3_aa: CASGLVKDGKSSYNEQFF

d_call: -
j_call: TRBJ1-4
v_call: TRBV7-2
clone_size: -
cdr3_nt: TGTGCCAGCAGGCCTGGACGGACTGCTAATGAAAAACTGTTTTTT
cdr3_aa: CASRPGRTANEKLFF

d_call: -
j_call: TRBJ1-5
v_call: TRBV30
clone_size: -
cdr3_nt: TGTGCCTGGAGGGCCGGTACAGGCAATCAGCCCCAGCATTTT
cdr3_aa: CAWRAGTGNQPQHF

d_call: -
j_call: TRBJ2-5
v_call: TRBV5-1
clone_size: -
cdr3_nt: TGCGCCAGCAGCGCCCAGGGAGGCCAAGAGACCCAGTACTTC
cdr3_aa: CASSAQGGQETQYF

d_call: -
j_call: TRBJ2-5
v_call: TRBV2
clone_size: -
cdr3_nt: TGTGCCAGCGGAGGGGCAGGGGCGGGGACCCAGTACTTC
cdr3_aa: CASGGAGAGTQYF

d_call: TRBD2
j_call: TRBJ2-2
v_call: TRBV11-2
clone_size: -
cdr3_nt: TGTGCCAGCAGCCCGGGGGGGGCGAGGACCGGGGAGCTGTTTTTT
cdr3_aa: CASSPGGARTGELFF

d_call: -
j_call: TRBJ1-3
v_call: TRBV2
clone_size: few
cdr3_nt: TGTGCCAGCAGTGGTGGCTTCTCTGGAAACACCATATATTTT
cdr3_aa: CASSGGFSGNTIYF

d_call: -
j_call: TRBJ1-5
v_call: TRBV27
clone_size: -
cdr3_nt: TGTGCCACCGGTCCCTATCAGCCCCAGCATTTT
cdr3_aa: CATGPYQPQHF

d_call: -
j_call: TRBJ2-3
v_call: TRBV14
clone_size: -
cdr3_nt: TGTGCCAGCAGCCAAGGGGATTCGCTGGGGGCCTTCACAGATACGCAGTATTTT
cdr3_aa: CASSQGDSLGAFTDTQYF